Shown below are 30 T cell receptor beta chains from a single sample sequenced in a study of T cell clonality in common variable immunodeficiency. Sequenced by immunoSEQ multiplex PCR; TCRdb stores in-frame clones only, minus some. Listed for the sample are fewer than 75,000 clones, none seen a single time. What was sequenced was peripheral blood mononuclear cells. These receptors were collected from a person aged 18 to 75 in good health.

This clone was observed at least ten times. The DNA read from the CDR3 is TGCAGCGCAGGGGACTACTACAATGAG. Its translation: CSAGDYYNE. The entire CDR3 protein reads CSAGDYYNEQFF. The genes are TRBV29-1 and TRBJ2-1; TRBD2 might be the D (7 bases). The read gets to within 3 residues of the CDR3 end, and the germline J gene fills in the rest. The V and J ends lost 7 bases and 3 bases respectively, with 10 bases between them. The CDR3 runs 12 residues. Germline V gene lookup returns CDR1 SQVTM and CDR2 ANQGSEA.

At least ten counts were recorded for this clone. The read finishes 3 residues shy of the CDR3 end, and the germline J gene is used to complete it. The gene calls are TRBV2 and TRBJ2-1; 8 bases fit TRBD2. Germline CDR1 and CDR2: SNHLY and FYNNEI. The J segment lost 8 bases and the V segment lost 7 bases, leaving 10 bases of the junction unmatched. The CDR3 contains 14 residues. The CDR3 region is CASTRTGGFDEQFF. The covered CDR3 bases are TGTGCCAGCACTAGGACGGGGGGGTTCGATGAG.

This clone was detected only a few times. CDR3 amino acids: CSASTSGLSYEQYF. The CDR3 DNA, read in part, is TGCAGTGCTAGCACTAGCGGGCTCTCCTACGAG. J is TRBJ2-7 and V is TRBV20-1; 9 bases are a match to TRBD2. The DNA ends 3 residues before the CDR3 does, and the rest of the CDR3 is filled in from the germline J gene. J was trimmed by 0 bases and V by 3 bases; bases with no gene match: 3. The CDR3 totals 14 residues. Germline-derived CDR1 and CDR2 are DFQATT and SNEGSKA (reference sequence).

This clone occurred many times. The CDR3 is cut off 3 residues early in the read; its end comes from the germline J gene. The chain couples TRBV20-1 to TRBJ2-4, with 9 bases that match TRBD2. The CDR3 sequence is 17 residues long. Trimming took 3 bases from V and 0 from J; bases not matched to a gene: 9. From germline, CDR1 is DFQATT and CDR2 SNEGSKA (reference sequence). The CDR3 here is CSARLLAGRGAKNIQYF. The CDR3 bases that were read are TGCAGTGCTAGGCTTCTAGCGGGGCGTGGAGCCAAAAACATT.

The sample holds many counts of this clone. CDR3 DNA, as far as it was read: TGTGCCAGCAGCTTAGGGGCGGACAGGGGGCCTTACGAG. Protein sequence: CASSLGADRGPYE. The entire CDR3 protein is CASSLGADRGPYEQYF. The chain couples TRBV7-6 to TRBJ2-7; TRBD1 matches 11 bases. Read coverage stops 3 residues before the CDR3 terminus; the germline J gene supplies the remainder. With V trimmed by 1 base and J by 4 bases, 6 bases remained unmatched. Looked up from germline, CDR1 is SGHVS and CDR2 is FNYEAQ. The CDR3 length is 16 residues.

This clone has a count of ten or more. The CDR3 bases that were read are TGCGCCAGCAGCCAAGATATGGGGGCTACGCAACTCTCCTACGAG. Translation gives CASSQDMGATQLSYE. The full CDR3 is CASSQDMGATQLSYEQYF. The V gene is TRBV4-1, the J gene TRBJ2-7, with D perhaps matching TRBD1 (6 bases). The CDR3 is cut off 3 residues early in the read; its end comes from the germline J gene. V shed 0 bases and J shed 0 bases, with 18 bases lying between them. This CDR3 spans 18 amino acids. CDR1 and CDR2 (germline): MGHRA, YSYEKL.

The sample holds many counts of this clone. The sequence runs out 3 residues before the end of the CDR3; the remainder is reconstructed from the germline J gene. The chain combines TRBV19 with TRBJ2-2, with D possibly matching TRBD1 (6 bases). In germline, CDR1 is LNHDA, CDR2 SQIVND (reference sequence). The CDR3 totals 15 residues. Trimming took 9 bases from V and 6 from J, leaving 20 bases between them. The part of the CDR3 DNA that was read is TGTGCCAGCACAAACAGGGATTGGATTCCCGGGGAG. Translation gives CASTNRDWIPGE. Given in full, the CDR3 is CASTNRDWIPGELFF. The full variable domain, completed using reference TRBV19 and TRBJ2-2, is DGGITQSPKYLFRKEGQNVTLSCEQNLNHDAMYWYRQDPGQGLRLIYYSQIVNDFQKGDIAEGYSVSREKKESFPLTVTSAQKNPTAFYLCASTNRDWIPGELFFGEGSRLTVL.

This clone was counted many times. Here the CDR3 reads CASSLGQRFGANGELFF. The covered CDR3 bases are TGTGCCAGCAGCTTAGGTCAGCGATTTGGCGCCAACGGGGAG. This chain uses TRBV7-3 with TRBJ2-2, with D hard to call. The CDR3 is cut off 3 residues early in the read; its end comes from the germline J gene. V lost 2 bases, J lost 7 bases, and 20 bases lay in between. This CDR3 is 17 amino acids long. Germline V CDR1 and CDR2: SGHTA, FQGTGA.

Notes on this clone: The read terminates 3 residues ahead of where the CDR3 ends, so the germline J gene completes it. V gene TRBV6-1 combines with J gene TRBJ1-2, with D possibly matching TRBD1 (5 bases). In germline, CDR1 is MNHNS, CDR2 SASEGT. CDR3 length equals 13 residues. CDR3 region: CASSEGGSYDYTF. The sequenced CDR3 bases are TGTGCCAGCAGTGAAGGGGGCTCCTACGAC.

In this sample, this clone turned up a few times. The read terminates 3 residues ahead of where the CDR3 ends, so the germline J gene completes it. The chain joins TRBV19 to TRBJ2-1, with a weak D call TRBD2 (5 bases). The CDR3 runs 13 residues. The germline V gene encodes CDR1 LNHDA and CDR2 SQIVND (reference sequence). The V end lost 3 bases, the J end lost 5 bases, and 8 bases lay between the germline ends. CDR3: CASSIDYNNEQFF. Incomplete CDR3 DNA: TGTGCCAGTAGTATCGACTATAACAATGAG.

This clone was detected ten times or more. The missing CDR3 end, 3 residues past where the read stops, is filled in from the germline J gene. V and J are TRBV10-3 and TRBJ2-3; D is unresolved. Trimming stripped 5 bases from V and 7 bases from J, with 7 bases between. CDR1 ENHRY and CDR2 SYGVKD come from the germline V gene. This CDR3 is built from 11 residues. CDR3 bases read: TGTGCCATCAGTCGGGTTCATACG. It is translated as CAISRVHT. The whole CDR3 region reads CAISRVHTQYF.

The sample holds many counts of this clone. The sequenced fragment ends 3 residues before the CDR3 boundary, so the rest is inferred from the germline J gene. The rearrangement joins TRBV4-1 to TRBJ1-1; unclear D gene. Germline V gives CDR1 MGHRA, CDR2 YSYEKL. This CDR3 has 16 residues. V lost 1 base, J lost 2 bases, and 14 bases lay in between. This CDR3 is CASSQGPAAGNTEAFF. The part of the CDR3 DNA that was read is TGCGCCAGCAGCCAAGGTCCGGCGGCGGGAAACACTGAA.

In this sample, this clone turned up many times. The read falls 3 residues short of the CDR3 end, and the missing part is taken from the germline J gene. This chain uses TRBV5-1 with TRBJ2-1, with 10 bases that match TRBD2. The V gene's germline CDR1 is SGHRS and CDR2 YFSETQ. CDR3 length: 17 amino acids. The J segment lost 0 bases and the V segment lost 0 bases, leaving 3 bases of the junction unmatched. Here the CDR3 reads CASSLGASGSSYNEQFF. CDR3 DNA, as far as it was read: TGCGCCAGCAGCTTGGGGGCTAGCGGGAGCTCCTACAATGAG. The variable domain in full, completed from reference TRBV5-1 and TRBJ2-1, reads KAGVTQTPRYLIKTRGQQVTLSCSPISGHRSVSWYQQTPGQGLQFLFEYFSETQRNKGNFPGRFSGRQFSNSRSEMNVSTLELGDSALYLCASSLGASGSSYNEQFFGPGTRLTVL.

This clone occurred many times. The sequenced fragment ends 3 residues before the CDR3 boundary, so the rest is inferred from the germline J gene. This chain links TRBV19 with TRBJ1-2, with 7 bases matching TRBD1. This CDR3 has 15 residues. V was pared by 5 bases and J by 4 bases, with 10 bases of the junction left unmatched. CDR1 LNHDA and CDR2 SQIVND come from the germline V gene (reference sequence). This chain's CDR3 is CASSPRGPGGYGYTF. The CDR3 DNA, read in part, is TGTGCCAGTAGTCCCCGGGGTCCAGGGGGCTATGGC.

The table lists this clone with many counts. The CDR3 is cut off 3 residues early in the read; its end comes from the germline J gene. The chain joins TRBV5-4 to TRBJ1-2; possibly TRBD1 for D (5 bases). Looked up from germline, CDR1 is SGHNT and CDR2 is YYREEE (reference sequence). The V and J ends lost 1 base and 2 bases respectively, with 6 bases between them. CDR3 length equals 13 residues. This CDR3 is CASSLSGNYGYTF. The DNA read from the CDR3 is TGTGCCAGCAGCTTGTCAGGGAACTATGGC. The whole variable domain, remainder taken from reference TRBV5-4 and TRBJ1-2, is ETGVTQSPTHLIKTRGQQVTLRCSSQSGHNTVSWYQQALGQGPQFIFQYYREEENGRGNFPPRFSGLQFPNYSSELNVNALELDDSALYLCASSLSGNYGYTFGSGTRLTVV.

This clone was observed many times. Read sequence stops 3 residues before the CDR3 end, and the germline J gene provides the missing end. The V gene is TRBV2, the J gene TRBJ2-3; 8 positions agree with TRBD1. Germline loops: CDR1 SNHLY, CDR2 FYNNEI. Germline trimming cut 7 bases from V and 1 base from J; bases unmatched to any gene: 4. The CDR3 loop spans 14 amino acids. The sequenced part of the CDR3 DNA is TGTGCCAGCAACCCACAGGGGGGCACAGATACG. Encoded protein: CASNPQGGTDT. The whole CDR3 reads CASNPQGGTDTQYF.

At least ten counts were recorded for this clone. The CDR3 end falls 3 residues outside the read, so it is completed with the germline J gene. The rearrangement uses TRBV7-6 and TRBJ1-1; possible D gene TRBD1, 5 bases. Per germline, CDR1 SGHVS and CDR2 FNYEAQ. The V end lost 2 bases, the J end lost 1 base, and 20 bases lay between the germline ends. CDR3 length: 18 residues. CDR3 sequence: CASSLRAGPESRNTEAFF. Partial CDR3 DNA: TGTGCCAGCAGCTTAAGGGCGGGGCCAGAGAGTAGGAACACTGAA.

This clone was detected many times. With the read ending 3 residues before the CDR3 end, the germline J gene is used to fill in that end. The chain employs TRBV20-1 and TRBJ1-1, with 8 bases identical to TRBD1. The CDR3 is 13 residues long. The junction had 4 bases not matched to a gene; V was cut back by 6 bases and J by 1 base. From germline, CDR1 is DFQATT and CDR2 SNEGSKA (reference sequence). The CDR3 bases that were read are TGCAGTGCCTCGGGACAGGAGAACACTGAA. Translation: CSASGQENTE. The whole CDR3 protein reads CSASGQENTEAFF.

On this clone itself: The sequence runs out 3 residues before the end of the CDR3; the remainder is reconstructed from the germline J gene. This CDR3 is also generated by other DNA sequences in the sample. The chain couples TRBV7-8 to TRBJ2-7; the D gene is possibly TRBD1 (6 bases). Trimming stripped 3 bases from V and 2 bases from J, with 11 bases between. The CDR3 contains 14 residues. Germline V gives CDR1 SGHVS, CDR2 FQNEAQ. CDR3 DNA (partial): TGTGCCAGCAGCTTGCCGGGACAACCCTACGAG. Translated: CASSLPGQPYE. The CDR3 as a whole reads CASSLPGQPYEQYF.

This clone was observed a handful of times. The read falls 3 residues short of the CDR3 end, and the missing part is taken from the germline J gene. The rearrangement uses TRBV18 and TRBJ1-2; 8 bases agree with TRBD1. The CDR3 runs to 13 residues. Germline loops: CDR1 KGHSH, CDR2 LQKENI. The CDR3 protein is CASSLGQEESYTF. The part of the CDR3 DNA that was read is TGTGCCAGCTCGCTGGGACAGGAGGAGAGC.

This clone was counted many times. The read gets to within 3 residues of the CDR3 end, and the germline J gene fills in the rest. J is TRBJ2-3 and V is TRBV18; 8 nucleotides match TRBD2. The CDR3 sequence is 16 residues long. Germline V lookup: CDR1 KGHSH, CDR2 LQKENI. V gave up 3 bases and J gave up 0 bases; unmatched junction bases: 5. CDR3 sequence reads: CASSPKLAVSTDTQYF. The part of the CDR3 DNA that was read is TGTGCCAGCTCACCGAAACTAGCGGTGAGCACAGATACG.

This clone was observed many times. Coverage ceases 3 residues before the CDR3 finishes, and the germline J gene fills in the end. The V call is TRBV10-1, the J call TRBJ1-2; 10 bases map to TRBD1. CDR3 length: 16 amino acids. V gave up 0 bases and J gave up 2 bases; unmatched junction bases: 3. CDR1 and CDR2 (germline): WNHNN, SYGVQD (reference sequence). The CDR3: CASSESRTGGNYGYTF. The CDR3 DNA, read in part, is TGCGCCAGCAGTGAGTCACGGACAGGGGGGAACTATGGC.

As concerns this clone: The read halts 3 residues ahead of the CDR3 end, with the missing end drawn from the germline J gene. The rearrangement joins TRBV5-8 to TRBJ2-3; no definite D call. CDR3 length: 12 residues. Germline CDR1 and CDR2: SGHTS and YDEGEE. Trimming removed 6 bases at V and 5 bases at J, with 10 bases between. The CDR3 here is CASTPNRDTQYF. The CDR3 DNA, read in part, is TGTGCCAGCACTCCTAACAGAGATACG.

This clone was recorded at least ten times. The CDR3 loop reads CASSPLGQGGTEAFF. The covered CDR3 bases are TGTGCCAGCTCACCCCTGGGCCAGGGGGGAACTGAA. V usage is TRBV18 and J usage is TRBJ1-1; 7 nucleotides match TRBD1. The sequenced fragment ends 3 residues before the CDR3 boundary, so the rest is inferred from the germline J gene. The germline V gene has CDR1 KGHSH and CDR2 LQKENI. The CDR3 is made up of 15 amino acids. V lost 3 bases to trimming and J lost 5 bases; unmatched junction nucleotides: 9.

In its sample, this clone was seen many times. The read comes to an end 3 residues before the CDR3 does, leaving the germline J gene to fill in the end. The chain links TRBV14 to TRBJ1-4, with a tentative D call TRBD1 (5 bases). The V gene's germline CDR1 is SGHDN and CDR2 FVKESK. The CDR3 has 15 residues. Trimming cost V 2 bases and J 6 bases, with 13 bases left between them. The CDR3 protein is CASSQPGGGDEKLFF. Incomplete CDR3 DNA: TGTGCCAGCAGCCAACCGGGGGGAGGAGATGAAAAA.

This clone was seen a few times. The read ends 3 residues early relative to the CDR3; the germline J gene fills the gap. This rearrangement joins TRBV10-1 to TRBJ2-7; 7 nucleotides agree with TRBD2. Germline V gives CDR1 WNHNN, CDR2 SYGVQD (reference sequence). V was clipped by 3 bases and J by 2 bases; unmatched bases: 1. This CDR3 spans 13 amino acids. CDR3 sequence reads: CASSELATYEQYF. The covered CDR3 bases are TGCGCCAGCAGTGAACTAGCGACCTACGAG.

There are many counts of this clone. CDR3 DNA, as far as it was read: TGTGCCAGCAGCTTAGAATCCACCGGGGGGGACGAG. Its protein is CASSLESTGGDE. The entire CDR3 protein reads CASSLESTGGDEQYF. The chain recombines TRBV7-8 with TRBJ2-7; TRBD2 agrees at 8 bases. The read terminates 3 residues before the CDR3 end, so the remaining end is supplied by the germline J gene. The CDR3 runs 15 residues. Germline assignment: CDR1 SGHVS and CDR2 FQNEAQ. V was pared by 1 base and J by 5 bases, with 7 bases of the junction left unmatched. Supplemented by reference TRBV7-8 and TRBJ2-7, the full variable domain reads GAGVSQSPRYKVAKRGQDVALRCDPISGHVSLFWYQQALGQGPEFLTYFQNEAQLDKSGLPSDRFFAERPEGSVSTLKIQRTQQEDSAVYLCASSLESTGGDEQYFGPGTRLTVT.

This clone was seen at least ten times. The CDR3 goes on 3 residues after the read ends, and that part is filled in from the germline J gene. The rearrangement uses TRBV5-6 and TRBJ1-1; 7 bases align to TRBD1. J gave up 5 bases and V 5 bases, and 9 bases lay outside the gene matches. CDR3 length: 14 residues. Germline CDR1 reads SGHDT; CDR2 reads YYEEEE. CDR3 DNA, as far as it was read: TGTGCCAGCAGTTTCGCGACAGGGACGACTGAA. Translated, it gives CASSFATGTTE. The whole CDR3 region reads CASSFATGTTEAFF.

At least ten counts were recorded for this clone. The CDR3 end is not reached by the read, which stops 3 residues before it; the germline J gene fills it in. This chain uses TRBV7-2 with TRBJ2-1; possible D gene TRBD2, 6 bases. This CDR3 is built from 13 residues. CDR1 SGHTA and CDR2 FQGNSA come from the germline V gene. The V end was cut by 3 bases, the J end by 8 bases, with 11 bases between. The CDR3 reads CASSFPGVDEQFF. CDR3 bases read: TGTGCCAGCAGCTTCCCGGGGGTGGATGAG.

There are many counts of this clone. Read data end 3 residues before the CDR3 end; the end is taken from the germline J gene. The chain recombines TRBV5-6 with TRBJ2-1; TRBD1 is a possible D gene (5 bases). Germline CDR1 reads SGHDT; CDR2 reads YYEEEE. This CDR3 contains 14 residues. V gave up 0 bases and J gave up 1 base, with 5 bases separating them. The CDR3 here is CASSLDRSYNEQFF. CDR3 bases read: TGTGCCAGCAGCTTGGACAGGTCCTACAATGAG.